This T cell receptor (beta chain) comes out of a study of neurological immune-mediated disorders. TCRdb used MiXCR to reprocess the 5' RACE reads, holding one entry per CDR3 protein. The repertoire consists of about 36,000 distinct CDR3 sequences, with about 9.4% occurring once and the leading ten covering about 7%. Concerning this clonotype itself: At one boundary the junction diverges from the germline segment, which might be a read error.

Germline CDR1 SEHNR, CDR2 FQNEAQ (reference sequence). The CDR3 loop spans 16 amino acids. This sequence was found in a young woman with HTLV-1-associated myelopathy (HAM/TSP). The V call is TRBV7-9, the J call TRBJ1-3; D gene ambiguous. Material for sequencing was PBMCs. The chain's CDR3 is CASSAPGRGSRNTIYF. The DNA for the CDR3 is TGTGCCAGCAGCGCCCCGGGGAGAGGCTCTAGAAACACCATATATTTT.